What follows are 6 T cell receptor beta chains derived from one specimen sequenced in a study of blood T cell repertoires in COVID-19. Measured with immunoSEQ multiplex PCR; TCRdb has only the in-frame clones, and not every one. This table holds 270,000 or so clones, about nine tenths found once. Sequencing was carried out using PBMCs or T cells enriched from blood (not recorded which). These receptors came from a woman aged 40-49 years with acute COVID-19.

CDR3 DNA sequence: TGTGCCAGCAGGACAGGGGGAGCTAACTATGGCTACACCTTC. Its protein is CASRTGGANYGYTF. V gene TRBV28 combines with J gene TRBJ1-2; 9 bases match TRBD1. The J segment lost 0 bases and the V segment lost 6 bases, leaving 2 bases of the junction unmatched. The CDR3 loop spans 14 amino acids. CDR1 MDHEN and CDR2 SYDVKM come from the germline V gene.

V is TRBV15 and J is TRBJ1-4, with D possibly being TRBD1 (5 bases). Germline V lookup: CDR1 LNHNV, CDR2 YYDKDF (reference sequence). V was trimmed by 0 bases and J by 8 bases, leaving 7 bases between them. The CDR3 consists of 13 residues. The CDR3 protein is CATSRDPGEKLFF. For the CDR3, the DNA is TGTGCCACCAGCAGAGATCCAGGGGAAAAACTGTTTTTT.

The chain uses TRBV19 and TRBJ1-2; 8 nucleotides agree with TRBD1. J gave up 5 bases and V 5 bases, and 4 bases lay outside the gene matches. The CDR3 is 13 amino acids. CDR1 and CDR2 (germline): LNHDA, SQIVND (reference sequence). CDR3 loop: CASSLTGAYGYTF. The CDR3 coding sequence is TGTGCCAGTAGTTTGACAGGGGCGTATGGCTACACCTTC.

The gene calls are TRBV28 and TRBJ2-7; TRBD1 aligns across 8 bases. The CDR3 covers 14 residues. The germline gives CDR1 MDHEN, CDR2 SYDVKM. Trimming took 8 bases from V and 2 from J; bases not matched to a gene: 8. CDR3 DNA sequence: TGTGCCAGCGCCCCGGGACAGGCCACCTACGAGCAGTACGTC. The encoded protein is CASAPGQATYEQYV.

This clone was observed a single time. The chain is built from TRBV10-3 and TRBJ2-7; D may be TRBD1 (6 bases). The germline V and J ends were trimmed by 3 bases and 7 bases, with 25 bases remaining between them. Germline values: CDR1 ENHRY, CDR2 SYGVKD. The CDR3 covers 17 residues. CDR3 in amino acids: CAISDPPVSRQAREQYF. The CDR3 DNA reads as TGTGCCATCAGTGACCCGCCAGTTAGCCGACAGGCGCGGGAGCAGTACTTC.

The chain is built from TRBV6-2 or TRBV6-3 and TRBJ1-1; perhaps TRBD1 as D (6 bases). V lost 5 bases and J lost 0, with 10 bases in between. The CDR3 is 14 residues long. Germline CDR1 MNHEY, CDR2 SVGEGT. The CDR3 DNA sequence: TGTGCCAGCAGTGCGGACAGCGTGAACACTGAAGCTTTCTTT. As protein: CASSADSVNTEAFF.